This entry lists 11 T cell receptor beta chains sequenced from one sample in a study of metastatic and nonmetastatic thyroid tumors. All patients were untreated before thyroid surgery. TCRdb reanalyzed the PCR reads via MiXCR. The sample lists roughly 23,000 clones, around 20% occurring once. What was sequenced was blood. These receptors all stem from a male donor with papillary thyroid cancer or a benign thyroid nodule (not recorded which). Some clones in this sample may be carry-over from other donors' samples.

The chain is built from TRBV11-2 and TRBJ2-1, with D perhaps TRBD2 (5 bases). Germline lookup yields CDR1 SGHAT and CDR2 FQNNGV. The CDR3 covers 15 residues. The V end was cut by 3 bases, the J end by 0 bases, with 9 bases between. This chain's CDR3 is CASSFPGSSYNEQFF. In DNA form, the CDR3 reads TGTGCCAGCAGCTTCCCGGGAAGCTCCTACAATGAGCAGTTCTTC.

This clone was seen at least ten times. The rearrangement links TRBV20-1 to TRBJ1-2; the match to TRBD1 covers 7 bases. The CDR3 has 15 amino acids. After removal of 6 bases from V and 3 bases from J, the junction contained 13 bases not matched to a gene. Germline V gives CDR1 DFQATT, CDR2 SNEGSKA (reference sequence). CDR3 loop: CSAPVADRDYYGYTF. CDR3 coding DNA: TGCAGTGCCCCGGTGGCCGACAGGGATTACTATGGCTACACCTTC.

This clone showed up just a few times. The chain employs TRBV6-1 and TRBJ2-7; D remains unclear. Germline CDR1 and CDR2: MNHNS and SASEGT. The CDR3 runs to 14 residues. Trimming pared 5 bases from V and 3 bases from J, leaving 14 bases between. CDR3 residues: CASSLDPVRYEQYF. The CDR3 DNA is TGTGCCAGCAGTTTAGACCCCGTCCGCTACGAGCAGTACTTC.

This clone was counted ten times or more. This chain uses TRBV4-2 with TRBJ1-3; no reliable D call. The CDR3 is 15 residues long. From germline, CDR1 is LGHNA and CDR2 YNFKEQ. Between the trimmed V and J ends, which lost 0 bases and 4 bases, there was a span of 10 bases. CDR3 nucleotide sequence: TGTGCCAGCAGCCAAGATCGGAGTGGCGGAAACACCATATATTTT. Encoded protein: CASSQDRSGGNTIYF.

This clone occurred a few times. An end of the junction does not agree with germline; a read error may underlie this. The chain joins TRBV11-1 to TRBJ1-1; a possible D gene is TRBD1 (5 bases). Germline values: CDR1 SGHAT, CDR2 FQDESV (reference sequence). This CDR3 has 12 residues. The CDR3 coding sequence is TGTGCCAGCAGCTTGGGGGAAACTGAAGCTTTATTT. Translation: CASSLGETEALF.

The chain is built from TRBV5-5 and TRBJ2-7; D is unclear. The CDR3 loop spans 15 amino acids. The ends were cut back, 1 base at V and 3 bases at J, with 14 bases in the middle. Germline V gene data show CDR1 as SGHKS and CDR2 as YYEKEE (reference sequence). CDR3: CASSLIGGAGYEQYF. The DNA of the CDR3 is TGTGCCAGCAGCTTGATCGGCGGAGCAGGCTACGAGCAGTACTTC.

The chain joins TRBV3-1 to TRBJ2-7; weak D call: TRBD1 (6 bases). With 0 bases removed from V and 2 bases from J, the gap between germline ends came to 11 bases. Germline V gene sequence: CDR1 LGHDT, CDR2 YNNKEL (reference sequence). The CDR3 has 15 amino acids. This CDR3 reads CASSQDEAGAYEQYF. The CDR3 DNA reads TGTGCCAGCAGCCAAGATGAGGCAGGGGCCTACGAGCAGTACTTC.

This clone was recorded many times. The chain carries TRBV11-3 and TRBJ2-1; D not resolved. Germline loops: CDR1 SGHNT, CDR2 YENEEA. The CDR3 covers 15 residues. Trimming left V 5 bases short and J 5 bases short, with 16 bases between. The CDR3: CASSPLGGRDNEQFF. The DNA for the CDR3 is TGTGCCAGCAGCCCCCTCGGTGGGCGCGACAATGAGCAGTTCTTC.

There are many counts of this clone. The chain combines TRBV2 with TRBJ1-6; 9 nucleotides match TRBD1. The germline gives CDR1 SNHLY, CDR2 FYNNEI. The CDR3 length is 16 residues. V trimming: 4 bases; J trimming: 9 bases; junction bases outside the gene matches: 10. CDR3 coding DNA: TGTGCCAGCAGTGTAATAGCGGGACAGGGTGGTTCACCCCTCCACTTT. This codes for CASSVIAGQGGSPLHF.

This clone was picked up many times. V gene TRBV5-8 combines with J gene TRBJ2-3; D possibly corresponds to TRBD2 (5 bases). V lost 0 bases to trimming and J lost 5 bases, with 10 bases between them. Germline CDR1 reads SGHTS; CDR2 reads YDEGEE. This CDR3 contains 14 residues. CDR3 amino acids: CASSLAGGGDTQYF. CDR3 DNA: TGTGCCAGCAGCTTGGCCGGAGGTGGAGATACGCAGTATTTT.

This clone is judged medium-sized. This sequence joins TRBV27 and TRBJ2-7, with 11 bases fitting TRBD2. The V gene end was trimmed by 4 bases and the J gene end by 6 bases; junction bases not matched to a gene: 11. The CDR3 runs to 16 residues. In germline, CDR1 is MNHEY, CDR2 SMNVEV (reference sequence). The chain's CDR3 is CASSSPLAGGFSEQYF. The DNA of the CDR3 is TGTGCCAGCAGTTCTCCCTTAGCGGGAGGGTTTAGCGAGCAGTACTTC.